This TCR beta chain was identified during a study of blood T cells in healthy people across ages. Study-wide points: Investigators viewed diversity estimates from one million T cells as underestimates, the study reported. CMV status of donors was unknown, possibly confounding expanded clonotype changes. The long-lived group displayed more naive CD4+ cells, plus higher diversity, than the aged donors did.

In the case of this clonotype: What it binds is not known.

Using a J-beta primer mix together with a sample-barcoded 5' primer, a second PCR was run for roughly 7 to 12 cycles. All cDNA molecules were each tagged by a template-switch adaptor with 12 random nucleotides. One entry per CDR3 protein results from TCRdb running MiXCR on the 5' RACE reads. This sample has 600,000 to 900,000 distinct CDR3 sequences, with roughly 25% found just once. J lost 4 bases, V lost 4 bases, and 7 bases had no gene match. This CDR3 contains 15 residues. The data were also submitted as part of a second study, on T cells of mothers and their children.

The clonotype originates from a boy aged 5-17 years in good health. Sequencing was performed on blood. The chain is built from TRBV12-3 or TRBV12-4 and TRBJ1-2; 9 nucleotides align to TRBD1. The CDR3: CASSSRGDRVYGYTF. The CDR3 DNA is TGTGCCAGCAGTTCCCGTGGGGACAGGGTCTATGGCTACACCTTC.